A single sample is the source of the 2 T cell receptor beta chains below, sequenced in a study of T cells in Graves' hyperthyroidism and ophthalmopathy. Template material for amplifying TCR beta CDR3 regions consisted of RNA transcripts. First-round RT-PCR with HTBI primers amplified the TCR CDR3 region. TCRdb reanalysed the multiplex PCR reads using MiXCR and keeps one entry per CDR3 protein. The sample has some 360,000 distinct CDR3 sequences, about 15% seen once. Sequenced material: blood. These receptors were obtained from a woman in her sixties or seventies with Graves' hyperthyroidism.

The chain is built from TRBV5-4 and TRBJ2-1, with TRBD2 matching 7 bases. Germline V lookup: CDR1 SGHNT, CDR2 YYREEE (reference sequence). The trim removed 6 bases at V and 9 bases at J, leaving 6 bases unmatched. This CDR3 spans 12 amino acids. CDR3 coding DNA: TGTGCCAGCACCACGGGGGGTAGTGAGCAGTTCTTC. Protein product: CASTTGGSEQFF.

This clonotype was recorded many times. The CDR3 region is CASSFRQGADTQYF. Here the CDR3 DNA reads TGTGCCAGCAGTTTTAGACAGGGGGCTGATACGCAGTATTTT. The chain uses TRBV12-3 or TRBV12-4 and TRBJ2-3; 10 bases line up with TRBD1. J was trimmed by 6 bases and V by 3 bases; bases with no gene match: 3. The CDR3 is 14 amino acids.